These 12 T cell receptor beta chains originate from one sample sequenced in a study of cytomegalovirus exposure and HLA in healthy donors. Produced via immunoSEQ multiplex PCR; TCRdb's table is partial and in-frame only. The sample holds about 120,000 clones; approximately 95% are singletons and the top ten take about 1.8%. Sequencing was done on a sample of PBMCs. These receptors came from a man aged 18 to 30 in good health and CMV-seronegative.

This sequence joins TRBV13 and TRBJ2-1; 10 bases match TRBD2. Losses at the gene ends were 5 bases for V and 0 bases for J; bases not matched to a gene: 10. Germline lookup yields CDR1 PRHDT and CDR2 FYEKMQ (reference sequence). The length of the CDR3 is 18 residues. CDR3: CASSLTSGRARSYNEQFF. The CDR3 DNA reads as TGTGCCAGCAGCCTAACGAGCGGGAGGGCCCGCTCCTACAATGAGCAGTTCTTC.

This chain uses TRBV11-2 with TRBJ2-1; TRBD1 matches at 7 bases. The J segment lost 2 bases and the V segment lost 1 base, leaving 5 bases of the junction unmatched. Per germline, CDR1 SGHAT and CDR2 FQNNGV. The CDR3 loop spans 16 amino acids. Written as DNA, the CDR3 is TGTGCCAGCAGCTTAGGCCCCGGGACAGCCTACAATGAGCAGTTCTTC. Translated, it gives CASSLGPGTAYNEQFF.

This chain joins TRBV10-3 and TRBJ2-3, with 10 bases lining up with TRBD2. The CDR3 length is 16 residues. Germline V gene lookup returns CDR1 ENHRY and CDR2 SYGVKD. Trimming took 4 bases from V and 0 from J; bases not matched to a gene: 4. CDR3 sequence: CAISGIAGGSTDTQYF. CDR3 sequence (DNA): TGTGCCATCAGTGGGATAGCGGGAGGAAGCACAGATACGCAGTATTTT.

This chain joins TRBV10-1 and TRBJ1-2; possibly TRBD1 for D (6 bases). V dropped 6 bases and J dropped 4 bases, with 15 bases sitting between them. The V gene's germline CDR1 is WNHNN and CDR2 SYGVQD (reference sequence). The CDR3 loop spans 14 amino acids. The CDR3 nucleotides read TGCGCCAGCAGAGACAGGACGGGATTCTATGGCTACACCTTC. Its protein is CASRDRTGFYGYTF.

The chain is built from TRBV5-4 and TRBJ1-1, with D possibly being TRBD1 (5 bases). V dropped 4 bases and J dropped 7 bases, with 14 bases sitting between them. The CDR3 consists of 13 residues. CDR1 and CDR2 (germline): SGHNT, YYREEE (reference sequence). CDR3 sequence reads: CASSTLTGGEAFF. The DNA for the CDR3 is TGTGCCAGCAGCACCTTGACCGGGGGTGAAGCTTTCTTT.

The chain combines TRBV18 with TRBJ1-5; 8 nucleotides align to TRBD1. This CDR3 region has 15 residues. Trimming at V came to 3 bases and at J to 4 bases, leaving 5 bases not matched to a gene. The germline CDR1 and CDR2 sequences are KGHSH and LQKENI. The CDR3 reads CASSPQTGENQPQHF. CDR3 nucleotides: TGTGCCAGCTCACCCCAGACAGGGGAGAATCAGCCCCAGCATTTT.

This clone was detected only a few times. The V gene is TRBV20-1, the J gene TRBJ1-4, with a tentative D call TRBD1 (6 bases). V was shortened by 4 bases and J by 13 bases, with 13 bases between the two germline ends. This CDR3 comprises 11 residues. CDR1 DFQATT and CDR2 SNEGSKA come from the germline V gene (reference sequence). In DNA, the CDR3 is TGCAGTGCTACCACAGGGAGCGGACTGTTTTTT. Protein product: CSATTGSGLFF.

The chain carries TRBV11-2 and TRBJ2-5, with a possible D match to TRBD2 (6 bases). Germline CDR1 SGHAT, CDR2 FQNNGV. The CDR3 length is 14 residues. V was trimmed by 4 bases and J by 5 bases, leaving 14 bases between them. CDR3 sequence: CASSSGTAGETQYF. The CDR3 nucleotides read TGTGCCAGCAGCTCCGGCACGGCGGGGGAGACCCAGTACTTC.

The chain carries TRBV25-1 and TRBJ2-3, with 8 nucleotides matching TRBD2. Germline trimming cut 11 bases from V and 5 bases from J; bases unmatched to any gene: 15. Per the germline V gene, CDR1 is MGHDK and CDR2 is SYGVNS. The CDR3 is made up of 15 amino acids. The CDR3 DNA is TGTGCCGGGTGGGGCGGGAGGAAATGGGGAGATACGCAGTATTTT. It is translated as CAGWGGRKWGDTQYF. Drawing the rest from reference TRBV25-1 and TRBJ2-3, the complete variable domain is EADIYQTPRYLVIGTGKKITLECSQTMGHDKMYWYQQDPGMELHLIHYSYGVNSTEKGDLSSESTVSRIRTEHFPLTLESARPSHTSQYLCAGWGGRKWGDTQYFGPGTRLTVL.

The gene calls are TRBV18 and TRBJ1-2, with 7 bases fitting TRBD1. Germline V gene lookup returns CDR1 KGHSH and CDR2 LQKENI. V trimming: 3 bases; J trimming: 8 bases; junction bases outside the gene matches: 9. The CDR3 sequence is 14 residues long. This chain's CDR3 is CASSPDRDGTGYTF. The CDR3 DNA follows: TGTGCCAGCTCACCCGACAGGGATGGGACCGGCTACACCTTC.

V gene TRBV9 combines with J gene TRBJ2-1; 12 bases map to TRBD2. V gave up 4 bases and J gave up 6 bases; unmatched junction bases: 2. Germline V gene lookup returns CDR1 SGDLS and CDR2 YYNGEE. This CDR3 is 14 amino acids long. The CDR3 region has the DNA TGTGCCAGCAGCCGGACTAGCGGGGTCAATGAGCAGTTCTTC. This gives the protein CASSRTSGVNEQFF.

The chain has TRBV6-1 and TRBJ2-7; D is ambiguous. CDR1 and CDR2 (germline): MNHNS, SASEGT. The CDR3 spans 15 residues. Between the trimmed V and J ends, which lost 2 bases and 0 bases, there was a span of 11 bases. This chain's CDR3 is CASSEYSRSSYEQYF. The CDR3 bases are TGTGCCAGCAGTGAATATAGTAGGAGCTCCTACGAGCAGTACTTC.